One T cell receptor beta chain is described in this entry. As yet, its antigen is unknown. Produced via immunoSEQ multiplex PCR; TCRdb's table is partial and in-frame only. The sample consists of 80,000 or so clones, 85% to 95% of them appearing once. Before surgery, patients took at least one anti-epileptic drug. This sample stems from a study of brain T cells in children with intractable seizures. Trimming stripped 0 bases from V and 2 bases from J, with 16 bases between. The germline CDR1 and CDR2 sequences are SGDLS and YYNGEE. The CDR3 contains 17 residues. Study-level points and caveats: Patients' HCMV serostatus was unknown; virus specificity rests on CDR3 similarity alone.

The TCR comes from a boy less than two years old with tuberous sclerosis and intractable seizures. V is TRBV9 and J is TRBJ2-3, with D perhaps TRBD1 (6 bases). This sample comprised peripheral blood, obtained at surgery. Here the CDR3 reads CASSVELTGPPTDTQYF. CDR3 bases: TGTGCCAGCAGCGTAGAACTTACAGGGCCCCCCACAGATACGCAGTATTTT.